The 2 T cell receptor beta chains below come from one sample, sequenced in a study of post-analysis software for immune sequencing data. Unique molecular identifiers tagged the TCR beta cDNA libraries. TCRdb re-called the PCR reads through MiXCR, storing one row per CDR3 protein. Counted here are about half a million distinct CDR3 sequences, approximately 45% occurring once; the ten biggest clones make up about 12%. Study results and limitations: With TRBV5-6, TRBV5-1 and TRBV20-1 included, about 5 TRBV segments were more frequent in patients than in controls.

No antigen has been assigned to these receptors. What was sequenced was blood. The receptors were gathered from a girl aged 5 to 17 with multiple sclerosis.

V is TRBV27 and J is TRBJ2-7; 9 bases are shared with TRBD2. The tail of the sequence fits TRBJ2-5 better, so the J call may be wrong. Germline V gene sequence: CDR1 MNHEY, CDR2 SMNVEV (reference sequence). This CDR3 contains 15 residues. CDR3 amino acids: CASGPAGGLAETQYF. In DNA, the CDR3 is TGTGCCAGCGGCCCCGCGGGGGGACTAGCAGAGACCCAGTACTTC.

The chain couples TRBV2 to TRBJ2-3; D unresolved. CDR1 is SNHLY, CDR2 FYNNEI, per germline. V was trimmed by 4 bases and J by 2 bases, leaving 7 bases between them. The CDR3 extends over 13 amino acids. The CDR3 bases are TGTGCCAGCAGTGTCATCCCCACAGATACGCAGTATTTT. Amino acids: CASSVIPTDTQYF. Full variable domain (remainder filled in from reference TRBV2 and TRBJ2-3): EPEVTQTPSHQVTQMGQEVILRCVPISNHLYFYWYRQILGQKVEFLVSFYNNEISEKSEIFDDQFSVERPDGSNFTLKIRSTKLEDSAMYFCASSVIPTDTQYFGPGTRLTVL.